These T cell receptor beta chains were read from a single sample in a study of cytomegalovirus exposure and HLA in healthy donors. The table came from immunoSEQ multiplex PCR; TCRdb's copy has only in-frame clones and leaves some out. The sample contains some 80,000 clones, 70% to 80% of which appear only once. Sequencing used PBMCs. Every receptor here comes from a man in his forties in good health and CMV-seronegative. The CDR3 runs from the conserved cysteine through the conserved F or W. D genes are given only for firm matches. Clone size appears in some rows only: once, few, many, or a class for an expanded clone.

D gene: TRBD2; clone size: NA; J gene: TRBJ2-1; V gene: TRBV7-9; CDR3 DNA: TGTGCCAGCAGCTTAGTCGGGGGGGCATACAATGAGCAGTTCTTC; CDR3 protein: CASSLVGGAYNEQFF
D gene: NA; clone size: once; J gene: TRBJ1-2; V gene: TRBV7-8; CDR3 DNA: TGTGCCAGCAGCCCACACATGGATGGCTACACCTTC; CDR3 protein: CASSPHMDGYTF
D gene: TRBD2; clone size: few; J gene: TRBJ2-5; V gene: TRBV4-3; CDR3 DNA: TGCGCCAGCAGCCAAGATGTAGCGGGGGGCTACAGCCAAGAGACCCAGTACTTC; CDR3 protein: CASSQDVAGGYSQETQYF
D gene: NA; clone size: NA; J gene: TRBJ2-3; V gene: TRBV7-3; CDR3 DNA: TGTGCCAGCAGCGAGTATCTCAACACAGATACGCAGTATTTT; CDR3 protein: CASSEYLNTDTQYF
D gene: NA; clone size: NA; J gene: TRBJ2-5; V gene: TRBV9; CDR3 DNA: TGTGCCAGCAGCGTAGCGGGCGGGATCCAAGAGACCCAGTACTTC; CDR3 protein: CASSVAGGIQETQYF
D gene: TRBD1; clone size: NA; J gene: TRBJ1-2; V gene: TRBV5-1; CDR3 DNA: TGCGCCAGCAGCCTGGGACAGGGAAGAGACTATGGCTACACCTTC; CDR3 protein: CASSLGQGRDYGYTF
D gene: NA; clone size: NA; J gene: TRBJ2-5; V gene: TRBV7-2; CDR3 DNA: TGTGCCAGCAGCTTCCCCGGAGGGGAGACCCAGTACTTC; CDR3 protein: CASSFPGGETQYF
D gene: TRBD1; clone size: NA; J gene: TRBJ1-5; V gene: TRBV7-9; CDR3 DNA: TGTTCCAGCAGCCCATCCGGGACAGGGGATCAGCCCCAGCATTTT; CDR3 protein: CSSSPSGTGDQPQHF
D gene: TRBD2; clone size: NA; J gene: TRBJ2-1; V gene: TRBV4-2; CDR3 DNA: TGTGCCAGCAGCCACCCGGGACTATCCCCAAATGAGCAGTTCTTC; CDR3 protein: CASSHPGLSPNEQFF
D gene: NA; clone size: few; J gene: TRBJ2-4; V gene: TRBV5-1; CDR3 DNA: TGCGCCAGCAGCTTGGACCCGCGGCAGGGTGTATTAAACATTCAGTACTTC; CDR3 protein: CASSLDPRQGVLNIQYF
D gene: NA; clone size: NA; J gene: TRBJ2-7; V gene: TRBV29-1; CDR3 DNA: TGCAGTGGACGGGAAAACTACGAGCAGTACTTC; CDR3 protein: CSGRENYEQYF
D gene: NA; clone size: NA; J gene: TRBJ2-3; V gene: TRBV7-9; CDR3 DNA: TGTGCCAGCAGCCCCGGTTTTCGCACAGATACGCAGTATTTT; CDR3 protein: CASSPGFRTDTQYF
D gene: NA; clone size: many; J gene: TRBJ1-3; V gene: TRBV7-2; CDR3 DNA: TGTGCCAGCAGCTTGGACAGCTCTGGAAACACCATATATTTT; CDR3 protein: CASSLDSSGNTIYF
D gene: NA; clone size: NA; J gene: TRBJ1-2; V gene: TRBV4-1; CDR3 DNA: TGCGCCACAGGGAACTATGGCTACACCTTC; CDR3 protein: CATGNYGYTF
D gene: NA; clone size: NA; J gene: TRBJ2-2; V gene: TRBV14; CDR3 DNA: TGTGCCAGCACCAGGGTGAACACCGGGGAGCTGTTTTTT; CDR3 protein: CASTRVNTGELFF
D gene: NA; clone size: NA; J gene: TRBJ1-1; V gene: TRBV7-9; CDR3 DNA: TGTGCCAAAACAGGGCTCGGCACTGAAGCTTTCTTT; CDR3 protein: CAKTGLGTEAFF
D gene: TRBD1; clone size: NA; J gene: TRBJ1-5; V gene: TRBV11-2; CDR3 DNA: TGTGCCAGCAGCTTTGACAGGGGAAGAGAGCAGCCCCAGCATTTT; CDR3 protein: CASSFDRGREQPQHF
D gene: TRBD1; clone size: once; J gene: TRBJ2-7; V gene: TRBV7-2; CDR3 DNA: TGTGCCAGCAGCGGGGACAGGGCCTACGAGCAGTACTTC; CDR3 protein: CASSGDRAYEQYF
D gene: NA; clone size: NA; J gene: TRBJ1-5; V gene: TRBV21-1; CDR3 DNA: TGTGCCAGCAGCCCGGGGGTCGACAGTTCGGCCCGTATGGGCAATCAGCCCCAGCATTTT; CDR3 protein: CASSPGVDSSARMGNQPQHF
D gene: NA; clone size: once; J gene: TRBJ1-2; V gene: TRBV5-4; CDR3 DNA: TGTGCCAGCAGCTTGGGCGGAGCCTATGGCTACACCTTC; CDR3 protein: CASSLGGAYGYTF
D gene: NA; clone size: NA; J gene: TRBJ1-6; V gene: TRBV7-9; CDR3 DNA: TGTGCCAGCAGCCCCCCCCCGGGCTCCTATAATTCACCCCTCCACTTT; CDR3 protein: CASSPPPGSYNSPLHF
D gene: NA; clone size: once; J gene: TRBJ1-2; V gene: TRBV5-4; CDR3 DNA: TGTGCCAGCAGCTTGGAACTGCTAGCGGGCTATGGCTACACCTTC; CDR3 protein: CASSLELLAGYGYTF
D gene: NA; clone size: NA; J gene: TRBJ1-4; V gene: TRBV2; CDR3 DNA: TGTGCCGGACAGCAACAGGGTCTGACTAATGAAAAACTGTTTTTT; CDR3 protein: CAGQQQGLTNEKLFF
D gene: TRBD1; clone size: NA; J gene: TRBJ2-3; V gene: TRBV7-3; CDR3 DNA: TGTGCCAGCAGCCGCATCGGGACAGGGGAAGGAGATACGCAGTATTTT; CDR3 protein: CASSRIGTGEGDTQYF
D gene: NA; clone size: NA; J gene: TRBJ1-1; V gene: TRBV5-4; CDR3 DNA: TGTGCCAGCAGGGCAGGGAGCTCGCCAGTACAGGGTAACACTGAAGCTTTCTTT; CDR3 protein: CASRAGSSPVQGNTEAFF
D gene: TRBD1; clone size: NA; J gene: TRBJ1-5; V gene: TRBV6-5; CDR3 DNA: TGTGCCAGCACTGAGGACAGGTCCAATCAGCCCCAGCATTTT; CDR3 protein: CASTEDRSNQPQHF
D gene: NA; clone size: NA; J gene: TRBJ2-2; V gene: TRBV5-1; CDR3 DNA: TGCGCCAGCAGCTTACGGCAGGTTTTGACCGGGGAGCTGTTTTTT; CDR3 protein: CASSLRQVLTGELFF
D gene: TRBD1; clone size: few; J gene: TRBJ2-7; V gene: TRBV7-9; CDR3 DNA: TGTGCCAGCACTTGGGGACAGACCTACGAGCAGTACTTC; CDR3 protein: CASTWGQTYEQYF
D gene: NA; clone size: NA; J gene: TRBJ2-7; V gene: TRBV19; CDR3 DNA: TGTGCCAGTACCCAGGTATCGGGGGGCCACTACGAGCAGTACTTC; CDR3 protein: CASTQVSGGHYEQYF
D gene: TRBD1; clone size: NA; J gene: TRBJ1-2; V gene: TRBV5-1; CDR3 DNA: TGCGCCAGCAGCTTGGCTTCGGGGACAGAATATGGCTACACCTTC; CDR3 protein: CASSLASGTEYGYTF
D gene: NA; clone size: NA; J gene: TRBJ1-5; V gene: TRBV10-2; CDR3 DNA: TGCGCCAGCACTCAGGGTCCAGGTCAGCCCCAGCATTTT; CDR3 protein: CASTQGPGQPQHF
D gene: TRBD2; clone size: NA; J gene: TRBJ2-2; V gene: TRBV19; CDR3 DNA: TGTGCCAGTAGAAAGCTAGCGGACACCGGGGAGCTGTTTTTT; CDR3 protein: CASRKLADTGELFF
D gene: NA; clone size: NA; J gene: TRBJ2-6; V gene: TRBV19; CDR3 DNA: TGTGCCAGTAGTCCACAGCCGTCTGGGGCCAACGTCCTGACTTTC; CDR3 protein: CASSPQPSGANVLTF
D gene: NA; clone size: NA; J gene: TRBJ2-7; V gene: TRBV19; CDR3 DNA: TGTGCCAGTAGTATACAGGGAGGTCCCTACGAGCAGTACTTC; CDR3 protein: CASSIQGGPYEQYF
D gene: TRBD2; clone size: NA; J gene: TRBJ2-7; V gene: TRBV7-2; CDR3 DNA: TGTGCCAGCATCCCCCGGGGGGTCTCCTACGAGCAGTACTTC; CDR3 protein: CASIPRGVSYEQYF
D gene: NA; clone size: NA; J gene: TRBJ2-5; V gene: TRBV5-6; CDR3 DNA: TGTGCCAGCAACCCCTTCGGGACTCCAGTGGCCCAGTACTTC; CDR3 protein: CASNPFGTPVAQYF
D gene: TRBD2; clone size: NA; J gene: TRBJ2-7; V gene: TRBV7-3; CDR3 DNA: TGTGCCAGCAGCTTAGTAGCGGGGGACCACTCAGGCGAGCAGTACTTC; CDR3 protein: CASSLVAGDHSGEQYF
D gene: NA; clone size: NA; J gene: TRBJ1-2; V gene: TRBV5-1; CDR3 DNA: TGCGCCAGCAGCTTGGCGGTGGGGCACTATGGCTACACCTTC; CDR3 protein: CASSLAVGHYGYTF
D gene: NA; clone size: few; J gene: TRBJ2-7; V gene: TRBV5-4; CDR3 DNA: TGTGCCAGCAGCTCCTACAGGGATGGGACCTACGAGCAGTACTTC; CDR3 protein: CASSSYRDGTYEQYF
D gene: NA; clone size: NA; J gene: TRBJ2-3; V gene: TRBV30; CDR3 DNA: TGTGCCTGGAGTACCCCATGGGGGGGCGCAGATACGCAGTATTTT; CDR3 protein: CAWSTPWGGADTQYF
D gene: NA; clone size: once; J gene: TRBJ2-1; V gene: TRBV6-5; CDR3 DNA: TGTGCCAGCAGTTACTCGATGTATCAGTTTGAGCAGTTCTTC; CDR3 protein: CASSYSMYQFEQFF
D gene: NA; clone size: NA; J gene: TRBJ2-2; V gene: TRBV29-1; CDR3 DNA: TGCAGCGTTGAGGGAGTGACGGACAGTTCTAGCACCGGGGAGCTGTTTTTT; CDR3 protein: CSVEGVTDSSSTGELFF
D gene: TRBD1; clone size: NA; J gene: TRBJ1-6; V gene: TRBV14; CDR3 DNA: TGTGCCAGCAGACGGGACAGGGAGGTACATTCACCCCTCCACTTT; CDR3 protein: CASRRDREVHSPLHF
D gene: NA; clone size: NA; J gene: TRBJ1-4; V gene: TRBV11-2; CDR3 DNA: TGTGCCAGCAGCTTAGGGCAGGGGGAAAAACTGTTTTTT; CDR3 protein: CASSLGQGEKLFF
D gene: NA; clone size: NA; J gene: TRBJ2-7; V gene: TRBV11-2; CDR3 DNA: TGTGCCAGCAGCTTAGTTGGTCAGGGGTGGTACGAGCAGTACTTC; CDR3 protein: CASSLVGQGWYEQYF
D gene: NA; clone size: NA; J gene: TRBJ2-3; V gene: TRBV6-1; CDR3 DNA: TGTGCCAGCTATATCCTAGGAGATACGCAGTATTTT; CDR3 protein: CASYILGDTQYF